Below, 26 T cell receptor beta chains from the same sample are listed, as sequenced in a study of monozygotic twins with inflammatory bowel disease. TCRdb reprocessed the 5' RACE reads and stores each CDR3 protein as one record, lacking DNA. This repertoire includes 350,000 to 500,000 distinct CDR3 sequences. Source material: blood. These receptors were collected from a human donor with ulcerative colitis or Crohn's disease, or a healthy co-twin of an affected twin (not recorded which).

The chain employs TRBV7-2 and TRBJ2-1; TCRdb returns TRBD2, unconfirmable since there is no DNA. This CDR3 has 16 amino acids. The germline V gene encodes CDR1 SGHTA and CDR2 FQGNSA. CDR3 residues: CASSLGGLAGINEQFF.

The rearrangement links TRBV30 to TRBJ2-3. Germline loops: CDR1 GTSNPN, CDR2 SVGIG (reference sequence). This CDR3 is 14 amino acids long. The CDR3 region is CAWIRLHSTDTQYF.

The V call is TRBV25-1, the J call TRBJ1-1. The CDR3 spans 14 residues. CDR1 MGHDK and CDR2 SYGVNS come from the germline V gene. CDR3 loop: CALQRVGGSTEAFF.

This rearrangement joins TRBV29-1 to TRBJ2-5; TCRdb's D call, TRBD2, is unchecked because there is no DNA. The CDR3 is made up of 13 amino acids. In germline, CDR1 is SQVTM, CDR2 ANQGSEA. The CDR3 spells CSVVRRLADIQYF.

The V and J genes are TRBV5-1 and TRBJ2-7. Per the germline V gene, CDR1 is SGHRS and CDR2 is YFSETQ. The length of the CDR3 is 15 residues. The CDR3 sequence: CASSSRDSSSYEQYF.

The V call is TRBV7-2, the J call TRBJ1-1; TCRdb outputs TRBD1, but without DNA this stays unchecked. Germline V gene data show CDR1 as SGHTA and CDR2 as FQGNSA. CDR3 size: 15 residues. The CDR3 region is CASSLDGGSDTEAFF. Filled out from reference TRBV7-2 and TRBJ1-1, the complete variable domain reads GAGVSQSPSNKVTEKGKDVELRCDPISGHTALYWYRQSLGQGLEFLIYFQGNSAPDKSGLPSDRFSAERTGGSVSTLTIQRTQQEDSAVYLCASSLDGGSDTEAFFGQGTRLTVV.

This chain connects TRBV28 to TRBJ1-6. This CDR3 is 13 amino acids long. Germline values: CDR1 MDHEN, CDR2 SYDVKM. CDR3 sequence: CASSDGGPPPLHF.

The chain carries TRBV2 and TRBJ2-7. From germline, CDR1 is SNHLY and CDR2 FYNNEI. This CDR3 region has 12 residues. CDR3 residues: CASGAEVYEQYF.

The gene calls are TRBV28 and TRBJ2-1; TCRdb outputs TRBD2, but without DNA this stays unchecked. The CDR3 spans 16 residues. Germline assignment: CDR1 MDHEN and CDR2 SYDVKM. CDR3: CATQERGLAGPNEQFF.

This chain links TRBV24-1 with TRBJ2-5. This CDR3 region has 12 residues. The V gene's germline CDR1 is KGHDR and CDR2 SFDVKD. CDR3 region: CVTSDLRETQYF.

The chain is built from TRBV9 and TRBJ1-2. In germline, CDR1 is SGDLS, CDR2 YYNGEE. CDR3 length: 15 amino acids. The CDR3 is CASSASGGPNYGYTF.

This chain connects TRBV11-2 to TRBJ2-6. The CDR3 extends over 14 amino acids. Per germline, CDR1 SGHAT and CDR2 FQNNGV. The CDR3 loop reads CASSAQSGTNVLTF.

The V and J genes are TRBV7-3 and TRBJ1-1. The CDR3 covers 14 residues. In germline, CDR1 is SGHTA, CDR2 FQGTGA. CDR3 loop: CASSLISVGTEAFF.

This chain links TRBV29-1 with TRBJ1-2; TCRdb's assignment of TRBD1 cannot be checked, as there is no DNA. The CDR3 spans 15 residues. Germline-derived CDR1 and CDR2 are SQVTM and ANQGSEA. CDR3 sequence: CSVTSGGAQSYGYTF.

This rearrangement joins TRBV20-1 to TRBJ2-7; absent DNA, TCRdb's TRBD2 call cannot be checked. Germline CDR1 is DFQATT and CDR2 is SNEGSKA (reference sequence). This CDR3 is built from 14 residues. The CDR3 sequence: CSASGDGSRGEQYF.

This chain joins TRBV6-5 and TRBJ2-1; TCRdb reports TRBD2, a call that lacks DNA to check it against. CDR1 and CDR2 (germline): MNHEY, SVGAGI. This CDR3 spans 17 amino acids. The CDR3 region is CASSSLLAGDSYNEQFF.

The chain combines TRBV15 with TRBJ1-1; TCRdb returns TRBD1, unconfirmable since there is no DNA. The CDR3 runs to 15 residues. The germline V gene has CDR1 LNHNV and CDR2 YYDKDF (reference sequence). The CDR3 protein is CATSLGGAGNTEAFF.

V and J are TRBV4-2 and TRBJ2-4. The CDR3 is 16 residues long. Germline CDR1 is LGHNA and CDR2 is YNFKEQ. This chain's CDR3 is CASSQDLDLSKNIQYF.

The J gene is TRBJ2-1, the V gene TRBV5-1; without DNA, the TCRdb call of TRBD2 cannot be checked. The CDR3 runs to 15 residues. Per the germline V gene, CDR1 is SGHRS and CDR2 is YFSETQ. The CDR3 loop is CASSFSGGPYNEQFF.

The CDR3 sequence is CASGDVGEQYF. This chain uses TRBV3-1 with TRBJ2-7. The germline V gene encodes CDR1 LGHDT and CDR2 YNNKEL (reference sequence). This CDR3 comprises 11 residues.

The rearrangement uses TRBV25-1 and TRBJ1-1; TCRdb picks TRBD1, but there is no DNA to check that call. This CDR3 contains 14 residues. Germline-derived CDR1 and CDR2 are MGHDK and SYGVNS. This CDR3 is CASTPPGAHTEAFF.

J is TRBJ2-5 and V is TRBV5-4; TCRdb selects TRBD2, and the lack of DNA leaves this call unchecked. The length of the CDR3 is 14 residues. Germline V gives CDR1 SGHNT, CDR2 YYREEE (reference sequence). CDR3: CASSIGGAGETQYF.

This rearrangement joins TRBV21-1 to TRBJ2-1; there is no DNA to check the TCRdb D call of TRBD1. TRBV21-1 is a pseudogene segment. CDR3 length: 16 residues. This CDR3 reads CASPPYLALGYSEQFF.

J is TRBJ2-7 and V is TRBV18; TCRdb outputs TRBD2, but without DNA this stays unchecked. This CDR3 has 14 residues. Germline CDR1 KGHSH, CDR2 LQKENI. The CDR3 sequence is CASSPAGGSDEQYF.

The V call is TRBV29-1, the J call TRBJ1-3; TCRdb names TRBD1, which stays unverified in the absence of DNA. CDR3 length equals 13 residues. Germline-derived CDR1 and CDR2 are SQVTM and ANQGSEA. The CDR3 reads CSVERDAGNTIYF.

J is TRBJ2-2 and V is TRBV30; TCRdb outputs TRBD1, but without DNA this stays unchecked. The germline gives CDR1 GTSNPN, CDR2 SVGIG (reference sequence). The CDR3 sequence is 14 residues long. The CDR3 reads CAWDRGVGAGELFF.